This T cell receptor beta chain was obtained from a study of blood T cell repertoires in COVID-19. Study context: The samples span acute and convalescent COVID-19 from the United States, Italy and Spain. The cDNA or gDNA used as material had been derived from T cells, B-cell-depleted T cells, or PBMCs.

The CDR3 runs 20 residues. V lost 4 bases to trimming and J lost 0 bases; unmatched junction nucleotides: 16. Germline loops: CDR1 LNHNV, CDR2 YYDKDF (reference sequence). Original processing notes: Estimation of nucleated cell counts was performed using reference gene primer amplification. Profiled with immunoSEQ multiplex PCR; TCRdb holds only in-frame clones, not every one. V and J calls plus clone size are reproduced from that table; the DNA served to infer D and trimming. The table lists 100,000 to 140,000 clones, under 95% of them singletons, with over 1% in the top ten. The sequence was obtained from a young woman with acute or convalescent COVID-19. The V gene is TRBV15, the J gene TRBJ1-3, with 9 bases that match TRBD1. Sequencing was carried out using peripheral blood. The CDR3 reads CATSNQGTGLLDSSGNTIYF. The CDR3, as DNA: TGTGCCACCAGCAACCAGGGGACAGGGCTGCTCGACTCCTCTGGAAACACCATATATTTT.